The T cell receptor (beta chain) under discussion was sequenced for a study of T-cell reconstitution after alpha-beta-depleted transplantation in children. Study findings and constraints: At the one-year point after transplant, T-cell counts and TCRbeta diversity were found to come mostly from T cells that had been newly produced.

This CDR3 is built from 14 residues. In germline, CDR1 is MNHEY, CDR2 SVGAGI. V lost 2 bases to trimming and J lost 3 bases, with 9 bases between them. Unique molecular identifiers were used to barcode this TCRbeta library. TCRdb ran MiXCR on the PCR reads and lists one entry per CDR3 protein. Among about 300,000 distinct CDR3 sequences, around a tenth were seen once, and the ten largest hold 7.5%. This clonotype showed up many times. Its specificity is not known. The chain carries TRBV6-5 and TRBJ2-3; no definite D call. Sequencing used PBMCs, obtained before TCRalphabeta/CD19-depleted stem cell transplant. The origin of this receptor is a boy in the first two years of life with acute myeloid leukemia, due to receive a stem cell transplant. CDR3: CASSYPIGTDTQYF. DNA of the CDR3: TGTGCCAGCAGTTACCCAATAGGGACAGATACGCAGTATTTT.